This T cell receptor (beta chain) was captured in a study of Graves' ophthalmopathy and Graves' hyperthyroidism. Whole-study findings and limits: Separation of ophthalmopathy from stable hyperthyroidism was achieved by a 13-signature model, at approximately 88% sensitivity and under 83% specificity.

The PBMCs were taken from under 12 ml of fresh peripheral blood. Transcripts of RNA were the source for amplifying TCR beta CDR3 regions. Second-round multiplex PCR came after first-round RT-PCR with HTBI primers. Each CDR3 protein is one row after TCRdb ran MiXCR on the multiplex PCR reads. Altogether over 650,000 distinct CDR3 sequences are present, approximately 39% being singletons, with the ten largest covering 3.3%. CDR3 length: 13 residues. V was trimmed by 5 bases and J by 5 bases, leaving 10 bases between them. Germline V lookup: CDR1 SEHNR, CDR2 FQNEAQ (reference sequence). On this clonotype: What it recognizes is unknown. A much more abundant neighbour one base away suggests this may be a read error.

This sequence originates from an adult man with Graves' ophthalmopathy. The J gene is TRBJ1-3, the V gene TRBV7-9; no firm D call. Input material: peripheral blood. The CDR3 sequence is CASSIDGRNTIYF. In nucleotides, the CDR3 is TGTGCCAGCAGCATAGACGGTAGAAACACCATATATTTT.